One sample yielded the 10 T cell receptor beta chains listed below, sequenced in a study of blood T cell repertoires in COVID-19. Some clones are missing from TCRdb's copy, which holds only in-frame ones; the method was immunoSEQ multiplex PCR. The sample carries under 200,000 clones, around 90% recorded once. Material for sequencing was peripheral blood. The receptors here all came from a man younger than 30 with acute or convalescent COVID-19.

This chain links TRBV6-6 with TRBJ2-7, with TRBD2 matching 9 bases. Germline values: CDR1 MNHNY, CDR2 SVGAGI (reference sequence). CDR3 length: 16 residues. With V trimmed by 2 bases and J by 0 bases, 5 bases remained unmatched. CDR3 in amino acids: CASSYPLAGSSYEQYF. CDR3 DNA: TGTGCCAGCAGTTACCCTCTAGCGGGGAGCTCCTACGAGCAGTACTTC.

The rearrangement joins TRBV27 to TRBJ1-4, with TRBD1 as a possible D gene (6 bases). V was clipped by 5 bases and J by 8 bases, with 15 bases between them. This CDR3 has 14 amino acids. Germline V gene sequence: CDR1 MNHEY, CDR2 SMNVEV (reference sequence). The CDR3 nucleotides are TGTGCCAGCAGTACAGGGAGGGGGAGGGAAAAACTGTTTTTT. Protein product: CASSTGRGREKLFF.

The chain is built from TRBV18 and TRBJ2-4; no clear D gene. The CDR3 contains 15 residues. The V end was cut by 3 bases, the J end by 0 bases, with 9 bases between. The V gene's germline CDR1 is KGHSH and CDR2 LQKENI. CDR3 bases: TGTGCCAGCTCACCGAAGAGAATAGCCAAAAACATTCAGTACTTC. Its translation is CASSPKRIAKNIQYF.

This chain uses TRBV10-3 with TRBJ1-1; D gene ambiguous. V lost 6 bases, J lost 5 bases, and 16 bases lay in between. The CDR3 runs to 14 residues. The germline V gene encodes CDR1 ENHRY and CDR2 SYGVKD. CDR3 sequence reads: CAIRAGGPTTEAFF. The CDR3 DNA follows: TGTGCCATCAGGGCGGGAGGGCCTACTACTGAAGCTTTCTTT.

V gene TRBV15 combines with J gene TRBJ2-2; D is possibly TRBD1 (7 bases). The germline V and J ends were trimmed by 0 bases and 6 bases, with 11 bases remaining between them. This CDR3 is 15 amino acids long. CDR1 and CDR2 from the germline V gene are LNHNV and YYDKDF (reference sequence). CDR3 protein: CATSREDREAGELFF. As DNA, the CDR3 is TGTGCCACCAGCAGAGAAGACAGGGAGGCCGGGGAGCTGTTTTTT.

This chain links TRBV24-1 with TRBJ2-2; D remains unclear. This CDR3 region has 14 residues. V lost 3 bases to trimming and J lost 1 base, with 5 bases between them. Germline V gene lookup returns CDR1 KGHDR and CDR2 SFDVKD. Here the CDR3 DNA reads TGTGCCACCAGTGATCCGGGGAACACCGGGGAGCTGTTTTTT. Translating it yields CATSDPGNTGELFF.

The CDR3 loop is CASSKDRTEETQYF. For the CDR3, the DNA is TGCGCCAGCAGTAAGGACAGGACCGAAGAGACCCAGTACTTC. V and J are TRBV5-1 and TRBJ2-5, with TRBD1 matching 7 bases. This CDR3 spans 14 amino acids. V lost 5 bases, J lost 3 bases, and 7 bases stayed unmatched. CDR1 is SGHRS, CDR2 YFSETQ, per germline.

This clone is a singleton in its sample. V and J are TRBV3-1 (or the pseudogene TRBV3-2) and TRBJ1-4; 7 bases fit TRBD1. The CDR3 consists of 16 residues. V was pared by 4 bases and J by 8 bases, with 13 bases of the junction left unmatched. In germline, CDR1 is LGHDT, CDR2 YNNKEL (reference sequence). The CDR3 protein is CASSPDRVPSREKLFF. The CDR3 DNA follows: TGTGCCAGCAGCCCAGACAGGGTACCCTCTCGGGAAAAACTGTTTTTT.

The chain recombines TRBV5-8 with TRBJ2-7; D ambiguous. CDR3 length: 14 amino acids. Germline V gene lookup returns CDR1 SGHTS and CDR2 YDEGEE. Trimming stripped 1 base from V and 0 bases from J, with 8 bases between. As DNA, the CDR3 is TGTGCCAGCAGCTTGCGAGCTACCTCCTACGAGCAGTACTTC. Translated, it gives CASSLRATSYEQYF. Full variable domain (rest looked up from reference TRBV5-8 and TRBJ2-7): EAGVTQSPTHLIKTRGQQATLRCSPISGHTSVYWYQQALGLGLQFLLWYDEGEERNRGNFPPRFSGRQFPNYSSELNVNALELEDSALYLCASSLRATSYEQYFGPGTRLTVT.

The J gene is TRBJ1-1, the V gene TRBV7-9; D might be TRBD1 (5 bases). Germline loops: CDR1 SEHNR, CDR2 FQNEAQ (reference sequence). Deletions cut 6 bases from V and 5 bases from J, with 19 bases between. CDR3 length equals 15 residues. CDR3 protein: CASSFRQQGGTEAFF. CDR3 DNA sequence: TGTGCCAGCAGTTTTCGACAGCAGGGAGGGACTGAAGCTTTCTTT.